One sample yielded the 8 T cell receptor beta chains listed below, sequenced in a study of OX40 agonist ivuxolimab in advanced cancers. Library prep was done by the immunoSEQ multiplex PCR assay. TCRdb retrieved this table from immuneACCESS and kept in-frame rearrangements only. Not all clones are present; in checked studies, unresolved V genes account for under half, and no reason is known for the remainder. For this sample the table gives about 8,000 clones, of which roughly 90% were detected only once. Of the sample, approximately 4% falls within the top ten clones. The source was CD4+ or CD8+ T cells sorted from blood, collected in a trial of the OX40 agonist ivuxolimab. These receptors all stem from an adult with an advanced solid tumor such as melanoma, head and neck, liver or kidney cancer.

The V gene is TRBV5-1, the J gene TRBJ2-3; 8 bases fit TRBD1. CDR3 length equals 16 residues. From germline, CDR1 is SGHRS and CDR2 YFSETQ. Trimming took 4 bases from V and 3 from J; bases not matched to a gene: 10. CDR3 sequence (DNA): TGCGCCAGCAGCAGGGCCGGGACAGGTTCAACAGATACGCAGTATTTT. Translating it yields CASSRAGTGSTDTQYF.

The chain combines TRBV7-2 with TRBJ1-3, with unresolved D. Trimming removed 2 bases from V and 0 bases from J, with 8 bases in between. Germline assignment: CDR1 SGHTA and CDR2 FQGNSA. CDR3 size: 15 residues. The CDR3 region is CASSLRRSSGNTIYF. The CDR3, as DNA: TGTGCCAGCAGCTTACGGAGGTCCTCTGGAAACACCATATATTTT.

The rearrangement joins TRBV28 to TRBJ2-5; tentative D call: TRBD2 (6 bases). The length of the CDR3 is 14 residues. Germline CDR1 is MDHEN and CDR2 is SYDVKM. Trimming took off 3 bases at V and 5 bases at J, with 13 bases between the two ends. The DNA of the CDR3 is TGTGCCAGCAGTTTCGGGGGTAGTGGGGAGACCCAGTACTTC. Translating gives CASSFGGSGETQYF.

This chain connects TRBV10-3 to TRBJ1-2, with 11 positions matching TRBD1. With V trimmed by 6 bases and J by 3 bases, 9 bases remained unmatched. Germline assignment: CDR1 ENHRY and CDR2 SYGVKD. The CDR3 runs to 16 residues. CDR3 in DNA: TGTGCCATCAGCACCGGACAGGGGGCTCCCGACTATGGCTACACCTTC. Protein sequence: CAISTGQGAPDYGYTF.

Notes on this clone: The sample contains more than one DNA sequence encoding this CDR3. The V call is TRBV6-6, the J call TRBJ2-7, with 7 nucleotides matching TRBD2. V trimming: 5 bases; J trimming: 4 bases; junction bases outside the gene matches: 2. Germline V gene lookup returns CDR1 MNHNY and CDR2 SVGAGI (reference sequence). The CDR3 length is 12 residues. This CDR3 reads CASSPGGYEQYV. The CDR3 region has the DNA TGTGCCAGCAGTCCGGGGGGATACGAGCAGTACGTC.

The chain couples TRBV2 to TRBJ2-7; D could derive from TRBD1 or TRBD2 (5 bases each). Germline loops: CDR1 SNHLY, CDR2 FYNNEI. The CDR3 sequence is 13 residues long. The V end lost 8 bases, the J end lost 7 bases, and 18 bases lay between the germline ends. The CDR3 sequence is CASEGINNGEQYV. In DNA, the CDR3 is TGTGCCAGCGAGGGGATAAATAACGGGGAGCAGTACGTC.

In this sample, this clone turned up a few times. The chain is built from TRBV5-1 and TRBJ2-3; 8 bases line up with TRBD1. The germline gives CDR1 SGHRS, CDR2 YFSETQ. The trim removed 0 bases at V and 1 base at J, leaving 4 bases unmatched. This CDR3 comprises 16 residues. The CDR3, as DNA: TGCGCCAGCAGCTTGGGGACAGGGTGGGGCACAGATACGCAGTATTTT. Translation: CASSLGTGWGTDTQYF.

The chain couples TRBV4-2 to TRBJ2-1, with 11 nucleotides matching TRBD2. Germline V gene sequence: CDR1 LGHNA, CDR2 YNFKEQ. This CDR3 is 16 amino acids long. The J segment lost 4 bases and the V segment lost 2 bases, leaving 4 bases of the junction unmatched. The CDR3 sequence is CASSQWGTSGYNEQFF. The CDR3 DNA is TGTGCCAGCAGCCAATGGGGGACTAGCGGTTACAATGAGCAGTTCTTC.